This TCR beta chain was documented in a study of blood T cell repertoires in COVID-19. Across the whole study: From the United States, Italy and Spain came samples of acute and convalescent COVID-19. The analysed material was cDNA or gDNA that came from T cells, B-cell-depleted T cells, or PBMCs.

Methods used by the authors: The assay estimated nucleated cells by amplifying reference gene primers. The repertoire was sequenced with immunoSEQ multiplex PCR; TCRdb's copy has only in-frame clones and lacks some. V and J calls and clone size are given by that table; D and trimming were obtained from the DNA. The sample includes about 320,000 clones, around 90% seen only once; the top ten take around 6.6%. V lost 1 base to trimming and J lost 3 bases; unmatched junction nucleotides: 12. Germline V lookup: CDR1 LGHDT, CDR2 YNNKEL (reference sequence). The CDR3 contains 17 residues. This sequence was found in a man between 18 and 35 years old who had recovered from COVID-19. Sequenced material: peripheral blood. The chain couples TRBV3-1 (or the pseudogene TRBV3-2) to TRBJ2-7; 7 bases match TRBD1. In DNA, the CDR3 is TGTGCCAGCAGCCAAGTCTCATATCTTCGGACAGGCTACGAGCAGTACTTC. It is translated as CASSQVSYLRTGYEQYF.